A selection of T cell receptor beta chains follows, all from one sample in a study of blood T cell repertoires in COVID-19. The table came from immunoSEQ multiplex PCR; TCRdb's copy has only in-frame clones and leaves some out. The sample includes over 250,000 clones, 80% to 90% of them seen just once. Source material: peripheral blood. All receptors come from a woman in her 70s with acute or convalescent COVID-19. The conserved cysteine and the conserved F or W are not part of the CDR3 here.

CDR3: ASSGLGGRETQY
J: TRBJ2-5
V: TRBV2

CDR3: ASSSTGMNTEAF
J: TRBJ1-1
V: TRBV18

CDR3: ASSLEAGANEKLF
J: TRBJ1-4
V: TRBV5-1

CDR3: ASSLGIAGVKETQY
J: TRBJ2-5
V: TRBV5-4

CDR3: ASRDTGGRTEAF
J: TRBJ1-1
V: TRBV2

CDR3: ASGDGALRSYEQY
J: TRBJ2-7
V: TRBV2

CDR3: ASSAGLDLATQY
J: TRBJ2-3
V: TRBV9

CDR3: ATGTGSPTGYT
J: TRBJ1-2
V: TRBV5-1

CDR3: ASSPGDRGLVGYT
J: TRBJ1-2
V: TRBV5-1

CDR3: ASSQGSGDSPLH
J: TRBJ1-6
V: TRBV3-1/TRBV3-2

CDR3: ASSQGSETS
J: TRBJ2-3
V: TRBV3-1/TRBV3-2

CDR3: ASTPSRRADEKLF
J: TRBJ1-4
V: TRBV2

CDR3: ASSPTGGATQDTQY
J: TRBJ2-3
V: TRBV5-1

CDR3: ASSHRGRIEKLF
J: TRBJ1-4
V: TRBV3-1/TRBV3-2

CDR3: ASSSGAGGWYEQY
J: TRBJ2-7
V: TRBV5-4

CDR3: ASSYSYGFGETQY
J: TRBJ2-5
V: TRBV14

CDR3: ASSSQGASYNEQF
J: TRBJ2-1
V: TRBV6-5

CDR3: ASSLGVTANVLGEAF
J: TRBJ1-1
V: TRBV7-2

CDR3: ASPDRPENTEAF
J: TRBJ1-1
V: TRBV6-5

CDR3: ASSPTGQNGYT
J: TRBJ1-2
V: TRBV3-1/TRBV3-2

CDR3: ASNPGAGIGMGYT
J: TRBJ1-2
V: TRBV7-2

CDR3: ASKYLQVNTGELF
J: TRBJ2-2
V: TRBV2

CDR3: ATSRGAGNTIY
J: TRBJ1-3
V: TRBV12-5

CDR3: ASSSTSDSNHEQY
J: TRBJ2-7
V: TRBV7-9

CDR3: ASLWNTEAF
J: TRBJ1-1
V: TRBV18